Shown below are 9 T cell receptor beta chains from a single sample sequenced in a study of OX40 agonist ivuxolimab in advanced cancers. TCRdb's copy holds only in-frame clones and misses some; the assay was immunoSEQ multiplex PCR. The table shows approximately 39,000 clones, with roughly nine tenths occurring only once. The material was CD4+ or CD8+ T cells sorted from blood, obtained in a trial of the OX40 agonist ivuxolimab. All receptors come from an adult with an advanced solid tumor such as melanoma, head and neck, liver or kidney cancer.

This chain joins TRBV4-2 and TRBJ1-2; TRBD1 is a possible D gene (6 bases). This CDR3 has 15 amino acids. Trimming took off 0 bases at V and 7 bases at J, with 15 bases between the two ends. CDR1 and CDR2 from the germline V gene are LGHNA and YNFKEQ. The CDR3 sequence is CASSQEGGGGTGYTF. The CDR3 DNA reads as TGTGCCAGCAGCCAAGAAGGGGGAGGGGGAACTGGCTACACCTTC.

V is TRBV6-5 and J is TRBJ1-2; no clear D. CDR1 is MNHEY, CDR2 SVGAGI, per germline. Deletions cut 0 bases from V and 8 bases from J, with 13 bases between. The CDR3 has 14 residues. CDR3 sequence: CASSYSPAMRGYTF. DNA of the CDR3: TGTGCCAGCAGTTACTCGCCGGCAATGAGAGGCTACACCTTC.

The rearrangement joins TRBV28 to TRBJ1-2, with unresolved D. Trimming shortened V by 3 bases and J by 5 bases, and 13 bases separated the two germline ends. Germline loops: CDR1 MDHEN, CDR2 SYDVKM. The CDR3 has 14 residues. CDR3 sequence (DNA): TGTGCCAGCAGTTTCCCAGGTCTCACATATGGCTACACCTTC. Its translation is CASSFPGLTYGYTF.

The chain recombines TRBV28 with TRBJ2-2, with a weak D call TRBD1 (5 bases). The CDR3 runs to 13 residues. Germline loops: CDR1 MDHEN, CDR2 SYDVKM. Trimming stripped 5 bases from V and 7 bases from J, with 11 bases between. The CDR3 region has the DNA TGTGCCAGCAGTCGACAGAGTATCGGGGAGCTGTTTTTT. Amino acids: CASSRQSIGELFF.

The chain carries TRBV4-2 and TRBJ2-4; tentative D call: TRBD1 (6 bases). This CDR3 is built from 15 residues. Trimming left V 0 bases short and J 7 bases short, with 13 bases between. Germline CDR1 LGHNA, CDR2 YNFKEQ. The CDR3 nucleotides are TGTGCCAGCAGCCAAGAGGAACAGGGACGGAACATTCAGTACTTC. Amino acid sequence: CASSQEEQGRNIQYF.

The chain carries TRBV19 and TRBJ2-1; D possibly matches TRBD1 or TRBD2 (5 bases each). Per the germline V gene, CDR1 is LNHDA and CDR2 is SQIVND (reference sequence). The CDR3 runs 14 residues. Trimming took off 5 bases at V and 0 bases at J, with 8 bases between the two ends. As DNA, the CDR3 is TGTGCCAGTAGTGAGGGGAGCTCCTACAATGAGCAGTTCTTC. As protein: CASSEGSSYNEQFF. The full variable domain, in which reference TRBV19 and TRBJ2-1 provide the parts outside the CDR3, is DGGITQSPKYLFRKEGQNVTLSCEQNLNHDAMYWYRQDPGQGLRLIYYSQIVNDFQKGDIAEGYSVSREKKESFPLTVTSAQKNPTAFYLCASSEGSSYNEQFFGPGTRLTVL.

The rearrangement joins TRBV7-7 to TRBJ2-1; TRBD1 agrees at 10 bases. The CDR3 covers 16 residues. Losses at the gene ends were 1 base for V and 9 bases for J; bases not matched to a gene: 9. The germline V gene has CDR1 SSHAT and CDR2 FNYEAQ (reference sequence). The CDR3 DNA sequence: TGTGCCAGCAGCTTAGGCGGGACAGGGGATCTTAGTGAGCAGTTCTTC. Amino acids: CASSLGGTGDLSEQFF.

V is TRBV28 and J is TRBJ1-5; D is undetermined. CDR1 is MDHEN and CDR2 is SYDVKM in the germline V gene. CDR3 length: 15 amino acids. Trimming removed 0 bases at V and 4 bases at J, with 10 bases between. CDR3: CASSLWKEPNQPQHF. The CDR3 DNA reads TGTGCCAGCAGTTTATGGAAGGAGCCAAATCAGCCCCAGCATTTT. Filled out from reference TRBV28 and TRBJ1-5, the complete variable domain reads DVKVTQSSRYLVKRTGEKVFLECVQDMDHENMFWYRQDPGLGLRLIYFSYDVKMKEKGDIPEGYSVSREKKERFSLILESASTNQTSMYLCASSLWKEPNQPQHFGDGTRLSIL.

V and J are TRBV7-9 and TRBJ1-3; D is unresolved. This CDR3 comprises 14 residues. CDR1 is SEHNR, CDR2 FQNEAQ, per germline (reference sequence). The germline V and J ends were trimmed by 1 base and 2 bases, with 6 bases remaining between them. The CDR3 reads CASSLDSTGNTIYF. The CDR3 DNA reads as TGTGCCAGCAGCTTAGACAGTACTGGAAACACCATATATTTT.